This is a list of T cell receptor beta chains from one sample in a study of Graves' ophthalmopathy and Graves' hyperthyroidism. TCRdb reprocessed the multiplex PCR reads with MiXCR, giving one entry per CDR3 protein. The top ten clones hold 44% of a sample with about 700,000 distinct CDR3 sequences, 40% of them seen once. Sample: peripheral blood. The origin of the receptors is an adult man with Graves' ophthalmopathy. Both conserved end residues are part of each CDR3. The D gene is left open where the match is weak. The size field is filled for only some rows; it gives once, few, many or a size class.

D	V	J	length	size	DNA	CDR3
TRBD2	TRBV10-3	TRBJ2-7	16	few	TGTGCCATCAGTGGACTAGCGGGACAAAGCTCCTACGAGCAGTACTTC	CAISGLAGQSSYEQYF
.	TRBV7-2	TRBJ2-7	14	few	TGTGCCAGCAGCCTCGGGCAGGGCAAGGGCGAGCAGTACTTC	CASSLGQGKGEQYF
.	TRBV20-1	TRBJ1-6	15	.	TGCAGTGCTCAGGACGTGCTAGCGGGGGCTTCACCCCTCCACTTT	CSAQDVLAGASPLHF
.	TRBV12-3/TRBV12-4	TRBJ1-2	12	many	TGTGCCATTAGCCACTTAAACTATGGCTACACCTTC	CAISHLNYGYTF
TRBD1	TRBV12-3/TRBV12-4	TRBJ2-7	14	.	TGTGCCAGCAGTTTAGGGGACAGGCAGTACGAGCAGTACTTC	CASSLGDRQYEQYF
TRBD1	TRBV24-1	TRBJ1-5	13	.	TGTGCCACCCGCGACAGGGACGGTCAGCCCCAGCATTTT	CATRDRDGQPQHF
.	TRBV24-1	TRBJ1-5	13	few	TGTGCCAGCAGTCGCGAGGCTAGTCAGCCCCAGCATTTT	CASSREASQPQHF
TRBD2	TRBV29-1	TRBJ2-7	15	few	TGCAGCGTTGAAGGTGGGGCTAGCGGAGCCTACGAGCAGTACTTC	CSVEGGASGAYEQYF
.	TRBV2	TRBJ2-6	15	.	TGTGCCAGCAGTGCAGGGGCCAGCGGGGCCAACGTCCTGACTTTC	CASSAGASGANVLTF
.	TRBV10-3	TRBJ2-7	14	many	TGTGCCATCAGTGGAAGGCCGAGCTCCTACGAGCAGTACTTC	CAISGRPSSYEQYF
.	TRBV20-1	TRBJ2-6	9	.	TGCAGTGCTAGGGACGGTCTGACTTTC	CSARDGLTF
TRBD1	TRBV7-8	TRBJ2-7	14	many	TGTGCCAGCAGCTTAGCGCTGGGACAGGGGGCTTCGTACTTC	CASSLALGQGASYF
TRBD2	TRBV2	TRBJ2-7	18	many	TGTGCCAGCAGTGAAGGTGCTAGCGGGAGGGCCTTCCTCTACGAGCAGTACTTC	CASSEGASGRAFLYEQYF
TRBD1	TRBV29-1	TRBJ1-2	13	.	TGCAGCGCCGGGACAGGGGAAATCGATGGCTACACCTTC	CSAGTGEIDGYTF
.	TRBV9	TRBJ2-7	14	many	TGTGCCAGCAGCGTAGGGGGCGCGCTCTACGAGCAGTACTTC	CASSVGGALYEQYF
TRBD1	TRBV10-3	TRBJ1-2	14	many	TGTGCCATCAGTGACCGACAGGGGGAGGATGGCTACACCTTC	CAISDRQGEDGYTF
.	TRBV5-8	TRBJ1-1	13	.	TGTGCCAGCAGTACTGACAGACGCTTCACGGTTTTCTTT	CASSTDRRFTVFF
.	TRBV10-3	TRBJ1-1	14	.	TGTGCCAGCAGTGAAGACCGCTCGAACACTGAAGCTTTCTTT	CASSEDRSNTEAFF
.	TRBV29-1	TRBJ2-5	12	many	TGCAGCGTTGAGAAGGACACAGAGACCCAGTACTTC	CSVEKDTETQYF
.	TRBV25-1	TRBJ2-6	16	.	TGTGCCAGCAGTTCGCCGGTGAGATCTGGGGCCAACGTCCTGACTTTC	CASSSPVRSGANVLTF